The rows below give T cell receptor beta chains drawn from one sample of a study of blood T cell repertoires in COVID-19. Data came from immunoSEQ multiplex PCR; TCRdb stores just in-frame clones and leaves some out. The sample includes 540,000 or so clones, around 90% of them seen just once. The sample was peripheral blood. Receptors were obtained from a woman between 50 and 59 years old with COVID-19, enrolled during active disease. The conserved cysteine and the conserved F or W are not part of the CDR3 here.

>TRBV2|TRBJ2-2
ASKQNTGELF
>TRBV12-3/TRBV12-4|TRBJ1-4
ASSEGAHEKLF
>TRBV6-6|TRBJ1-5
ASSSGGHWPQH
>TRBV7-9|TRBJ1-4
ASSLPDRGEKLF
>TRBV9|TRBJ2-5
ASSGYGGKETQY
>TRBV25-1|TRBJ1-5
ASSAGDQPQH
>TRBV7-3|TRBJ1-6
ASSRVGGSAQSPLH
>TRBV18|TRBJ1-5
ASSPDRNNQPQH
>TRBV28|TRBJ2-3
ASTGSTDTQY
>TRBV2|TRBJ2-7
ASSRGDPAVYEQY
>TRBV7-2|TRBJ1-2
ASSLATRSGGYT
>TRBV3-1/TRBV3-2|TRBJ1-1
ASSQVRVTMNTEAF
>TRBV6-5|TRBJ1-5
ASSYRRDRNQPQH
>TRBV29-1|TRBJ1-1
SALRVTEAF
>TRBV11-2|TRBJ2-7
ASRLAGDEQY
>TRBV3-1/TRBV3-2|TRBJ2-3
ASSQEAGSSTDTQY
>TRBV18|TRBJ2-7
ASSPPGQTSQQY
>TRBV30|TRBJ1-2
AWSGLRGAVGFGYGYT
>TRBV19|TRBJ1-4
ASSPGIDNEKLF
>TRBV5-4|TRBJ1-1
ASSLGWGAEAF
>TRBV11-2|TRBJ2-5
ASSLPGDGETQY
>TRBV2|TRBJ2-2
ASGRGTSNTGELF
>TRBV28|TRBJ2-3
ASHLGQPGTDTQY
>TRBV2|TRBJ1-5
ASHQGRNQPQH
>TRBV7-9|TRBJ2-1
ASSSDRGRGSYNEQF
>TRBV30|TRBJ2-7
AWSSSGYEQY
>TRBV30|TRBJ1-6
AWSVSESPLH
>TRBV2|TRBJ1-2
ASSPLTNYGYT
>TRBV11-3|TRBJ2-3
ASSSGTSGTDTQY
>TRBV6-2/TRBV6-3|TRBJ2-3
ASSSHLPSGGAWSTDTQY
>TRBV9|TRBJ1-2
ASTRQHNYGYT
>TRBV5-4|TRBJ2-3
ASSLGAGGADTQY
>TRBV11-2|TRBJ2-2
ASSLTGGFTGELF
>TRBV5-6|TRBJ1-1
ASSLVRFGEAF
>TRBV9|TRBJ2-2
ASSVRQGVRNTGELF
>TRBV3-1/TRBV3-2|TRBJ1-4
ASSQAGENEKLF
>TRBV14|TRBJ2-5
ASSPPAGTQY
>TRBV5-5|TRBJ1-1
ASSLVLGPSTEAF
>TRBV6-5|TRBJ1-1
ASSFNRDTEAF
>TRBV4-2|TRBJ1-2
ASSQESTDANYGYT